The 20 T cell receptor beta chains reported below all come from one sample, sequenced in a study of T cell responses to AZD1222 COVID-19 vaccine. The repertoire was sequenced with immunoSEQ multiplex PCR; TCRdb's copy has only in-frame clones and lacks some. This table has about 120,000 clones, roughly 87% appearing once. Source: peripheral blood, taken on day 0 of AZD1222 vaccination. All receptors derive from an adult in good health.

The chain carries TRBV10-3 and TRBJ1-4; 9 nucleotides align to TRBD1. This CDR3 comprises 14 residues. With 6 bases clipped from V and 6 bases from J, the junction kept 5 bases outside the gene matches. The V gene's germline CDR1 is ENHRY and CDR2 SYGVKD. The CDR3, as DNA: TGTGCCATCAGGAGGGGACAGGGACATGAAAAACTGTTTTTT. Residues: CAIRRGQGHEKLFF.

The DNA of the CDR3 is TGTGCCAGCAGCCAAGATGGCGCAGATACGCAGTATTTT. It specifies CASSQDGADTQYF. The chain is built from TRBV4-2 and TRBJ2-3; no clear D. Trimming took 0 bases from V and 4 from J, leaving 5 bases between them. Germline V CDR1 and CDR2: LGHNA, YNFKEQ. CDR3 length: 13 residues.

The CDR3 loop reads CASSLETSGSYEQFF. CDR3 coding DNA: TGTGCCAGCAGTTTAGAAACTAGCGGGAGCTACGAGCAGTTCTTC. The chain uses TRBV28 and TRBJ2-1; 11 nucleotides align to TRBD2. The trim removed 2 bases at V and 10 bases at J, leaving 7 bases unmatched. Germline CDR1 and CDR2: MDHEN and SYDVKM. The CDR3 runs to 15 residues.

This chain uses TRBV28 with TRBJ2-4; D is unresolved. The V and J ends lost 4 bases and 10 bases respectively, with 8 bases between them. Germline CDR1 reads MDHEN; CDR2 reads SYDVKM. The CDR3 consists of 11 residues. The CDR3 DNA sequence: TGTGCCAGCAGTTCGGTGGGGATTCAGTACTTC. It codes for CASSSVGIQYF.

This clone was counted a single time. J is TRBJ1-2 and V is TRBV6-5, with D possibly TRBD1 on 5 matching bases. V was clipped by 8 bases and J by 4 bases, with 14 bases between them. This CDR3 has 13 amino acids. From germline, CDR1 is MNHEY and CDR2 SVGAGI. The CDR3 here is CASCPTGTYGYTF. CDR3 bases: TGTGCCAGCTGTCCTACAGGCACCTATGGCTACACCTTC.

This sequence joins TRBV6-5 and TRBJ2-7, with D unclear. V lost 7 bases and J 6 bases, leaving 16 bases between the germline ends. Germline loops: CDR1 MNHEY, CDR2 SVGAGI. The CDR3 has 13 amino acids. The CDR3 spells CASTGHDLPEQYF. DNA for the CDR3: TGTGCCAGCACGGGCCACGACCTCCCCGAGCAGTACTTC.

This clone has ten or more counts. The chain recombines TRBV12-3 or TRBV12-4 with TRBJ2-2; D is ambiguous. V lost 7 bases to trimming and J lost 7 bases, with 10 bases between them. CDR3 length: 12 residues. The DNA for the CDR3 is TGTGCCAGCATTAGGGTCAGCGGGGAGCTGTTTTTT. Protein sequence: CASIRVSGELFF.

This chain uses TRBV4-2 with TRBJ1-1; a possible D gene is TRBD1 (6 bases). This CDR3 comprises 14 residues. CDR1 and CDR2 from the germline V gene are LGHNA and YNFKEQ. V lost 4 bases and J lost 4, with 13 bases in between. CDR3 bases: TGTGCCAGCAGCCTCCACAGGGTCGGCACTGAAGCTTTCTTT. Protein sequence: CASSLHRVGTEAFF.

The DNA for the CDR3 is TGTGCCAGTAGTATAAGGGCAGATAGCAATCAGCCCCAGCATTTT. Amino acids: CASSIRADSNQPQHF. The V and J genes are TRBV19 and TRBJ1-5, with D hard to call. Trimming removed 2 bases from V and 0 bases from J, with 8 bases in between. Looked up from germline, CDR1 is LNHDA and CDR2 is SQIVND (reference sequence). The CDR3 has 15 residues.

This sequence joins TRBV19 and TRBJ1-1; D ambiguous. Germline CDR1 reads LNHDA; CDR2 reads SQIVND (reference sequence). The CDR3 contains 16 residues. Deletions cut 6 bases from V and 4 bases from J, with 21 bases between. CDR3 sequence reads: CASRSAEGIWGTEAFF. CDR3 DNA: TGTGCCAGTAGGTCCGCTGAGGGAATTTGGGGCACTGAAGCTTTCTTT.

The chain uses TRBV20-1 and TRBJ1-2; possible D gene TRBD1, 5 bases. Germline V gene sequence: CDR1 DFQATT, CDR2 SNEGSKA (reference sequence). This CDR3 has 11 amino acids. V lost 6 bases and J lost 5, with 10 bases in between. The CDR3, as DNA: TGCAGTGCGCAACGGGGGTATGGCTACACCTTC. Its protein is CSAQRGYGYTF.

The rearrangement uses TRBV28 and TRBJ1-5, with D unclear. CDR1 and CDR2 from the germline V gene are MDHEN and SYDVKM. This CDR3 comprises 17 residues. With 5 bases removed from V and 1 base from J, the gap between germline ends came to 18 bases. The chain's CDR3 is CASSLLGWATSNQPQHF. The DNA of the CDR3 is TGTGCCAGCAGTCTTTTAGGGTGGGCGACAAGCAATCAGCCCCAGCATTTT.

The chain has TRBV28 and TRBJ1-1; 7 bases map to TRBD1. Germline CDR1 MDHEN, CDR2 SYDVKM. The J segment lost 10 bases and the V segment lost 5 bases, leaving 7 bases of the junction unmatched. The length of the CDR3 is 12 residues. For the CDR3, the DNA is TGTGCCAGCAGTGATCCGACAGGGCGAGCTTTCTTT. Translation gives CASSDPTGRAFF.

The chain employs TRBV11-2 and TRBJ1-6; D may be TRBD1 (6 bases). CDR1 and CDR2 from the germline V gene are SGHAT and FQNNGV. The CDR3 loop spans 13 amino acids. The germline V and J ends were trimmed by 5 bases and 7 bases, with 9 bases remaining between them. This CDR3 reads CASSQDRNSPLHF. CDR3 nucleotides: TGTGCCAGCAGCCAAGACAGGAATTCACCCCTCCACTTT. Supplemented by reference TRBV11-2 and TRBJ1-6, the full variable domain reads EAGVAQSPRYKIIEKRQSVAFWCNPISGHATLYWYQQILGQGPKLLIQFQNNGVVDDSQLPKDRFSAERLKGVDSTLKIQPAKLEDSAVYLCASSQDRNSPLHFGNGTRLTVT.

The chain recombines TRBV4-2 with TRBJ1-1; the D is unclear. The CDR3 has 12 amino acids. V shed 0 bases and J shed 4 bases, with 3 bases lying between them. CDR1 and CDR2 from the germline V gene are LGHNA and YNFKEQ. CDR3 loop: CASSQDPTEAFF. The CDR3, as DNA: TGTGCCAGCAGCCAAGATCCCACTGAAGCTTTCTTT.

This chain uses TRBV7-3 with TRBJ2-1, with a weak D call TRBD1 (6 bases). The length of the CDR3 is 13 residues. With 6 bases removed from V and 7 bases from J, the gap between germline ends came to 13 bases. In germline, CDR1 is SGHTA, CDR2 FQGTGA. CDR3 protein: CASSEGEWNEQFF. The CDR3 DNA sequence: TGTGCCAGCAGTGAGGGGGAATGGAATGAGCAGTTCTTC.

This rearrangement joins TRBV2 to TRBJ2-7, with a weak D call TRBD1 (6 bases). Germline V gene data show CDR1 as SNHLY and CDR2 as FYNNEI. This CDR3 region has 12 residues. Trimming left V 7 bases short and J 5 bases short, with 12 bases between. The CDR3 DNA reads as TGTGCCAGCAACCAGGGGAGCAACGAGCAGTACTTC. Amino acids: CASNQGSNEQYF.

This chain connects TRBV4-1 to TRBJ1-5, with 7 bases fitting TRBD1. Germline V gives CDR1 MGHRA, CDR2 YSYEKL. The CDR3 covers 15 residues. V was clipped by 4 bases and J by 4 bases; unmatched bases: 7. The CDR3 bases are TGCGCCAGCAGCCGGACAGGACTTTCTAATCAGCCCCAGCATTTT. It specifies CASSRTGLSNQPQHF.

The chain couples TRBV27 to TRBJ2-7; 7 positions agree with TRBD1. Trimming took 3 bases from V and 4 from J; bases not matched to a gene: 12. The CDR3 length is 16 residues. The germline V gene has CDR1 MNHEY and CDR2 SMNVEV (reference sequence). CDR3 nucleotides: TGTGCCAGCAGTTTCTCAACCGGGGACAGACCTTACGAGCAGTACTTC. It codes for CASSFSTGDRPYEQYF.

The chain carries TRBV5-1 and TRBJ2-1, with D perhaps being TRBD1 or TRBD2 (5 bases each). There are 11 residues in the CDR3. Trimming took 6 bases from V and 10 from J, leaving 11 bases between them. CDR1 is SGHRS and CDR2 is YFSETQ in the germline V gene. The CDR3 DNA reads TGCGCCAGCACAGTCCGGGGCGAGCAGTTCTTC. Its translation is CASTVRGEQFF.